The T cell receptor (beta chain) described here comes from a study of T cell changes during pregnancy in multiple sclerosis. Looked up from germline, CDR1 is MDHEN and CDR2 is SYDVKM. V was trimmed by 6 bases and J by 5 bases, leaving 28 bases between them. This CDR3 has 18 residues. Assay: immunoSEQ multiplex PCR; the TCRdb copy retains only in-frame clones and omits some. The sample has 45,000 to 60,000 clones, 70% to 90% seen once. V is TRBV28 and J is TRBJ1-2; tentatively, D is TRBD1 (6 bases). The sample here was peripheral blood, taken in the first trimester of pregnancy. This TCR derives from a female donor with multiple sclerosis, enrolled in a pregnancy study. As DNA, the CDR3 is TGTGCCAGCAGAGGAACCCGGGACAACTTTATCAGAATTTATGGCTACACCTTC. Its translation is CASRGTRDNFIRIYGYTF.